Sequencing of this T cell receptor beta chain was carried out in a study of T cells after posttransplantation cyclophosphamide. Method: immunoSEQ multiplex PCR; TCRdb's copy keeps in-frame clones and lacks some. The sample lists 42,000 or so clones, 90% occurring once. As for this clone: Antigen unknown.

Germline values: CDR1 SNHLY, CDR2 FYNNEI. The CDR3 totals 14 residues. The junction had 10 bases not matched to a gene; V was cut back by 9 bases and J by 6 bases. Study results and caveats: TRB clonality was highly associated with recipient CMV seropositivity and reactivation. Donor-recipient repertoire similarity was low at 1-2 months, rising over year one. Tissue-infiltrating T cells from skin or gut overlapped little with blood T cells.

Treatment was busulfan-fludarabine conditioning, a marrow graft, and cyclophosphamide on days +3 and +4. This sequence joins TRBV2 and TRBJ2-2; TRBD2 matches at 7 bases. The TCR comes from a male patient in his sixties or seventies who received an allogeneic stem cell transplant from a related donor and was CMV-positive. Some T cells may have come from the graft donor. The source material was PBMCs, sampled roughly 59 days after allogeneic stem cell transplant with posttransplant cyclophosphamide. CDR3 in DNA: TGTGCCAGGGGCCTGGGAGGGCAAGCCGGGGAGCTGTTTTTT. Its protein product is CARGLGGQAGELFF.